These T cell receptor beta chains were read from a single sample in a study of T cell responses to AZD1222 COVID-19 vaccine. Profiled with immunoSEQ multiplex PCR; TCRdb holds only in-frame clones, not every one. The sample has roughly 150,000 clones, about 93% seen once. The source material was peripheral blood, sampled on day 0 of AZD1222 vaccination. The receptors here all came from an adult in good health. CDR3s include the opening cysteine and the closing phenylalanine or tryptophan. The D gene is left open where the match is weak. Only part of the rows carry a size: once, few, many, or a class if the clone is expanded.

d_gene,j_gene,v_gene,abundance,CDR3nt,CDR3aa
TRBD1,TRBJ1-5,TRBV28,-,TGTGCCAGCACCGAACAGGGGGCAGCCCAGCATTTT,CASTEQGAAQHF
-,TRBJ1-2,TRBV28,-,TGTGCCAGCAGTCCCCCTGGGACGGTTCATGGCTACACCTTC,CASSPPGTVHGYTF
-,TRBJ2-3,TRBV25-1,-,TGTGCCAGCAGTGAATATGGTCTTCGGTCCTCTAGCACAGATACGCAGTATTTT,CASSEYGLRSSSTDTQYF
TRBD1,TRBJ1-5,TRBV15,-,TGTGCCACCAGCAGGGGGACAGGGACCAACAATCAGCCCCAGCATTTT,CATSRGTGTNNQPQHF
TRBD1,TRBJ1-4,TRBV5-1,-,TGCGCCAGCAGCAGGGGGACAGGGGGAACCGAAAAACTGTTTTTT,CASSRGTGGTEKLFF
TRBD1,TRBJ2-2,TRBV25-1,-,TGTGCCAGCAGTACCCAATCCGGGACAGGGCCGGGGGAGCTGTTTTTT,CASSTQSGTGPGELFF
-,TRBJ2-6,TRBV7-2,once,TGTGCCAGCAGCCATCGGAGCTCTGGGGCCAACGTCCTGACTTTC,CASSHRSSGANVLTF
-,TRBJ2-2,TRBV18,-,TGTGCCAGCTCACCAACGATGGGAAGGGGCCCCGGGGAGCTGTTTTTT,CASSPTMGRGPGELFF
-,TRBJ2-1,TRBV4-3,-,TGCGCCAGCAGCCGGATTCCGACGGGTGGTGGCAATGAGCAGTTCTTC,CASSRIPTGGGNEQFF
-,TRBJ1-6,TRBV5-1,-,TGCGCCAGCAGCGCTACAACCTCGCAGCCACCCCTCCACTTT,CASSATTSQPPLHF
-,TRBJ1-2,TRBV7-2,-,TGTGCCAGCAGCTTAAGCGGGGGCGTCTATGGCTACACCTTC,CASSLSGGVYGYTF
-,TRBJ1-1,TRBV19,once,TGTGCCAGTAGACGGGATGAAGCTTTCTTT,CASRRDEAFF
-,TRBJ2-7,TRBV28,-,TGTGCCACTTCCGGGAGGGGGCTTGGCTACGAGCAGTACTTC,CATSGRGLGYEQYF
TRBD1,TRBJ1-2,TRBV7-2,-,TGTGCCAGCAGCTTAGCCCGGGACAGAGCCCTTCGTTATGGCTACACCTTC,CASSLARDRALRYGYTF
TRBD1,TRBJ1-5,TRBV28,-,TGTGCCAGCAGTCTGGGGACAGGTAATCAGCCCCAGCATTTT,CASSLGTGNQPQHF
-,TRBJ1-1,TRBV6-5,-,TGTGCCAGCAGACGCTCCCTAACAGCTGAAGCTTTCTTT,CASRRSLTAEAFF
TRBD1,TRBJ1-1,TRBV10-1,-,TGCGCCAGCAGACCCGACAGGGGTCGCCTGAACACTGAAGCTTTCTTT,CASRPDRGRLNTEAFF
-,TRBJ1-2,TRBV7-2,-,TGTGCCATCCAATTGGGACCCTTCTATGGCTACACCTTC,CAIQLGPFYGYTF
-,TRBJ2-7,TRBV21-1,once,TGTGCCGGGGGACAGGGTTTTTTCTACGAGCAGTACTTC,CAGGQGFFYEQYF
TRBD2,TRBJ2-3,TRBV28,-,TGTGCCAGCAGCCGGACTAGCGGGAGTCTTGGTACGCAGTATTTT,CASSRTSGSLGTQYF
-,TRBJ2-7,TRBV27,-,TGTGCCAGCAGTTTAGGCCAAACGCGCAGCTCCTACGAGCAGTACTTC,CASSLGQTRSSYEQYF
-,TRBJ1-6,TRBV19,-,TGTGCCAGTAGTATAAACACTCCAAATTCACCCCTCCACTTT,CASSINTPNSPLHF
-,TRBJ1-2,TRBV5-4,-,TGTGCCAGCAGCTTCTCAGGGAGGCGAGGCTACACCTTC,CASSFSGRRGYTF
-,TRBJ1-3,TRBV19,-,TGTGCCAGTAGTCCACCAGGGACTGGAAACACCATATATTTT,CASSPPGTGNTIYF
-,TRBJ1-2,TRBV3-1/TRBV3-2,-,TGTGCCAGCAGCCAAGATGTTACAGTCTCAAATGGCTACACCTTC,CASSQDVTVSNGYTF
-,TRBJ2-2,TRBV10-1,-,TGCGCCAGCAGAAGACAGATGAACACCGGGGAGCTGTTTTTT,CASRRQMNTGELFF
TRBD1,TRBJ1-1,TRBV18,-,TGTGCCAGCTCACCATCAGAGGGGGCGCCCCCTGAAGCTTTCTTT,CASSPSEGAPPEAFF
TRBD1,TRBJ1-1,TRBV7-8,-,TGTGCCAGCAGCGCTGGACAGGGTTTGGCTGAAGCTTTCTTT,CASSAGQGLAEAFF
-,TRBJ1-1,TRBV20-1,-,TGCAGTGCAGTGGGGGACACTGAAGCTTTCTTT,CSAVGDTEAFF
TRBD1,TRBJ2-1,TRBV27,-,TGTGCCAGCAGTTTATCCCCTAGGCGGGCCAGGGGGCGAGGTGTCTCCTACAATGAGCAGTTCTTC,CASSLSPRRARGRGVSYNEQFF
TRBD1,TRBJ1-2,TRBV5-1,-,TGCGCCAGCAGCCTCCGGGACAGGTATGGAGGCTACACCTTC,CASSLRDRYGGYTF
-,TRBJ1-1,TRBV19,-,TGTGCCAGTAGTATGAGAGTGTTGAACACTGAAGCTTTCTTT,CASSMRVLNTEAFF
TRBD1,TRBJ2-5,TRBV5-1,-,TGCGCCAGCAGCCTGACAGGGGGCCAAGAGACCCAGTACTTC,CASSLTGGQETQYF
TRBD2,TRBJ2-5,TRBV27,-,TGTGCCAGCAGTTCCACCGATTTGCTAGCGGGAGTTGAAGAGACCCAGTACTTC,CASSSTDLLAGVEETQYF
TRBD2,TRBJ2-1,TRBV25-1,-,TGTGCCACAAGTTTGACTAGCGGGAAAGACAATGAGCAGTTCTTC,CATSLTSGKDNEQFF
TRBD2,TRBJ2-5,TRBV5-6,-,TGTGCCAGCAGCTTTTCGACTAGCGGCTGGGAGACCCAGTACTTC,CASSFSTSGWETQYF
TRBD2,TRBJ2-1,TRBV10-2,-,TGCGCCAGCAGTGAACTCCGACTAGCGGGGTTCAATGAGCAGTTCTTC,CASSELRLAGFNEQFF
-,TRBJ2-7,TRBV9,-,TGTGCCAGCAGCCGAAACCCGACAGGTTCTACCTACGAGCAGTACTTC,CASSRNPTGSTYEQYF
-,TRBJ2-7,TRBV27,-,TGTGCCAGCAGTTTCCTAGTATCCCCTCTCGAGCAGTACTTC,CASSFLVSPLEQYF
-,TRBJ1-1,TRBV19,-,TGTGCCAGTAGTACACAGAGGGGGACTGAAGCTTTCTTT,CASSTQRGTEAFF
-,TRBJ2-6,TRBV5-4,-,TGTGCCAGCAGCTTACCCCGGACTACTGGGGCCAACGTCCTGACTTTC,CASSLPRTTGANVLTF
TRBD1,TRBJ1-3,TRBV5-6,-,TGTGCCAGCAAGAGGGGACAGGGGAGAAACACCATATATTTT,CASKRGQGRNTIYF
-,TRBJ1-5,TRBV11-2,-,TGTGCCAGCAGCTTAGATAATTCCAAAAGGAATCAGCCCCAGCATTTT,CASSLDNSKRNQPQHF
-,TRBJ1-1,TRBV11-2,-,TGTGCCAGCAGCTTAGATCGGGTAGGGAACACTGAAGCTTTCTTT,CASSLDRVGNTEAFF
-,TRBJ1-3,TRBV19,-,TGTGCCAGTAGAGAGTGGTCGGCACCGAGCTCTGGAAACACCATATATTTT,CASREWSAPSSGNTIYF
TRBD2,TRBJ2-1,TRBV5-4,-,TGTGCCAGCAGAGGACTAGCGGCTGCCTACAATGAGCAGTTCTTC,CASRGLAAAYNEQFF
-,TRBJ1-5,TRBV27,-,TGTGCCAGCAGTCCCTGGGGGTTGGGAGGGGAAAATCAGCCCCAGCATTTT,CASSPWGLGGENQPQHF
-,TRBJ1-4,TRBV6-5,-,TGTGCCAGCAGTTACTCGAGGCCAGGGACGAATGAAAAACTGTTTTTT,CASSYSRPGTNEKLFF
-,TRBJ2-1,TRBV29-1,-,TGCAGCGCGGGACGCAACAATGAGCAGTTCTTC,CSAGRNNEQFF
-,TRBJ2-5,TRBV18,-,TGTGCCAGCTCACCACGGGCCATAGAGACCCAGTACTTC,CASSPRAIETQYF
-,TRBJ2-3,TRBV3-1/TRBV3-2,-,TGTGCCAGCAGCCATCGGACGAGCACAGATACGCAGTATTTT,CASSHRTSTDTQYF
-,TRBJ2-7,TRBV10-3,-,TGTGCCATCAGTGAACAGGCAAAAGAGCAGTACTTC,CAISEQAKEQYF
-,TRBJ2-1,TRBV9,-,TGTGCCAGCAGGAGGGGCTCCGGGTACAATGAGCAGTTCTTC,CASRRGSGYNEQFF
-,TRBJ2-5,TRBV7-2,-,TGTGCCAGCAGCCTCAATTTCCAGGAGACCCAGTACTTC,CASSLNFQETQYF